This is a list of T cell receptor beta chains from one sample in a study of blood T cell repertoires in COVID-19. TCRdb keeps only in-frame clones here, not all; method: immunoSEQ multiplex PCR. This sample carries 170,000 or so clones, 89% of them seen once, and the ten largest clones take less than 2%. The sample was peripheral blood. Source of these receptors: a man younger than 35 who had recovered from COVID-19. Both conserved end residues are part of each CDR3. D genes are given only for firm matches. Clone size is shown for a subset of rows, as once, few, many or a class of expanded clone.

d_gene: TRBD1
abundance: .
v_gene: TRBV18
j_gene: TRBJ1-3
CDR3nt: TGTGCCAGCTCACCGACAGGGGGCAATGGAAACACCATATATTTT
CDR3aa: CASSPTGGNGNTIYF

d_gene: .
abundance: .
v_gene: TRBV27
j_gene: TRBJ2-2
CDR3nt: TGTGCCAGCAGTTTAGGACAGCAAAACACCGGGGAGCTGTTTTTT
CDR3aa: CASSLGQQNTGELFF

d_gene: .
abundance: .
v_gene: TRBV20-1
j_gene: TRBJ2-7
CDR3nt: TGCAGTGCTAGTCCCCCGGCGGTAGGTTTGGACGAGCAGTACTTC
CDR3aa: CSASPPAVGLDEQYF

d_gene: TRBD2
abundance: .
v_gene: TRBV6-5
j_gene: TRBJ2-1
CDR3nt: TGTGCCAGCGCAGCGGGGTACAATGAGCAGTTCTTC
CDR3aa: CASAAGYNEQFF

d_gene: TRBD2
abundance: .
v_gene: TRBV27
j_gene: TRBJ2-3
CDR3nt: TGTGCCAGCAGTTCACCGATAGCGGGAGAAACAGATACGCAGTATTTT
CDR3aa: CASSSPIAGETDTQYF

d_gene: .
abundance: .
v_gene: TRBV6-6
j_gene: TRBJ1-1
CDR3nt: TGTGCCAGCAGTTACTTTCAGGGACTTGGCACTGAAGCTTTCTTT
CDR3aa: CASSYFQGLGTEAFF

d_gene: TRBD2
abundance: .
v_gene: TRBV4-3
j_gene: TRBJ2-7
CDR3nt: TGCGCCAGCAGCCAAGAAGCGGGAGGTAACTACGAGCAGTACTTC
CDR3aa: CASSQEAGGNYEQYF

d_gene: .
abundance: .
v_gene: TRBV7-2
j_gene: TRBJ2-1
CDR3nt: TGTGCCAGCAGCTTAGTGGACTTTGAGCAGTTCTTC
CDR3aa: CASSLVDFEQFF

d_gene: TRBD1
abundance: once
v_gene: TRBV5-1
j_gene: TRBJ2-1
CDR3nt: TGCGCCAGCAGCACGGGACAGGGGTCGCGGAATGAGCAGTTCTTC
CDR3aa: CASSTGQGSRNEQFF

d_gene: TRBD1
abundance: once
v_gene: TRBV7-6
j_gene: TRBJ2-1
CDR3nt: TGTGCCAGCAGCTACAGATACGCGGACAGGGGGGTAGGCAATGAGCAGTTCTTC
CDR3aa: CASSYRYADRGVGNEQFF

d_gene: TRBD2
abundance: .
v_gene: TRBV24-1
j_gene: TRBJ2-7
CDR3nt: TGTGCCACCAGTGACCCCGGGACTAGCGGGAACGAGCAGTACTTC
CDR3aa: CATSDPGTSGNEQYF

d_gene: TRBD2
abundance: .
v_gene: TRBV6-2/TRBV6-3
j_gene: TRBJ2-2
CDR3nt: TGTGCCAGCAGTTACTTGGGACTAGCGGGAGCCGGGGAGCTGTTTTTT
CDR3aa: CASSYLGLAGAGELFF

d_gene: .
abundance: .
v_gene: TRBV27
j_gene: TRBJ2-3
CDR3nt: TGTGCCAGCAGAACTAGCTGGCGTTCAGATACGCAGTATTTT
CDR3aa: CASRTSWRSDTQYF

d_gene: TRBD1
abundance: .
v_gene: TRBV28
j_gene: TRBJ1-5
CDR3nt: TGTGCCAGCAGTTTTGGGACAGGGCGCCAGCCCCAGCATTTT
CDR3aa: CASSFGTGRQPQHF

d_gene: .
abundance: once
v_gene: TRBV12-3/TRBV12-4
j_gene: TRBJ1-4
CDR3nt: TGTGCCAGCATCGTCGGGTGGGAAAAACTGTTTTTT
CDR3aa: CASIVGWEKLFF

d_gene: TRBD2
abundance: .
v_gene: TRBV28
j_gene: TRBJ2-7
CDR3nt: TGTGCCAGCAGCCTAGCGGGAGCCACCTCCTACGAGCAGTACTTC
CDR3aa: CASSLAGATSYEQYF

d_gene: .
abundance: .
v_gene: TRBV5-4
j_gene: TRBJ1-5
CDR3nt: TGTGCCAGCAGCCTATCCCAGGGCCAGCCCCAGCATTTT
CDR3aa: CASSLSQGQPQHF

d_gene: TRBD1
abundance: .
v_gene: TRBV9
j_gene: TRBJ1-2
CDR3nt: TGTGCCAGCAGCCCCGGGACAGTGGTCGGCTACACCTTC
CDR3aa: CASSPGTVVGYTF

d_gene: .
abundance: .
v_gene: TRBV11-2
j_gene: TRBJ1-1
CDR3nt: TGTGCCAGCAGCCCCGGGACTGAAGCTTTCTTT
CDR3aa: CASSPGTEAFF

d_gene: .
abundance: .
v_gene: TRBV19
j_gene: TRBJ1-5
CDR3nt: TGTGCCAGTAGTATAGTGGAGGTGTACACCCGAGGACAGCCCCAGCATTTT
CDR3aa: CASSIVEVYTRGQPQHF

d_gene: .
abundance: few
v_gene: TRBV4-1
j_gene: TRBJ2-1
CDR3nt: TGCGCCAGCAGCCAAGACAGAAGCTCCTACAATGAGCAGTTCTTC
CDR3aa: CASSQDRSSYNEQFF

d_gene: .
abundance: once
v_gene: TRBV18
j_gene: TRBJ2-7
CDR3nt: TGTGCCAGCTCCCCCCAGGGTTGGGAGCAGTACTTC
CDR3aa: CASSPQGWEQYF

d_gene: TRBD1
abundance: once
v_gene: TRBV25-1
j_gene: TRBJ2-5
CDR3nt: TGTGCCAGCAGTGAGGACAGGGCAGGGGTCCAAGAGACCCAGTACTTC
CDR3aa: CASSEDRAGVQETQYF

d_gene: .
abundance: .
v_gene: TRBV29-1
j_gene: TRBJ2-7
CDR3nt: TGCAGCGTTGAAGGGGGGGAGGTTTACGAGCAGTACTTC
CDR3aa: CSVEGGEVYEQYF

d_gene: .
abundance: .
v_gene: TRBV28
j_gene: TRBJ1-2
CDR3nt: TGTGCCAGCAGCCCGGTGGACTATGGCTACACCTTC
CDR3aa: CASSPVDYGYTF

d_gene: .
abundance: .
v_gene: TRBV7-2
j_gene: TRBJ2-5
CDR3nt: TGTGCCAGCAGCGATGGACTCCCGCCCGGGGCCCAGTACTTC
CDR3aa: CASSDGLPPGAQYF

d_gene: TRBD1
abundance: once
v_gene: TRBV7-2
j_gene: TRBJ1-1
CDR3nt: TGTGCCAGCAGCTCCACAGGGGTTTTCACTGAAGCTTTCTTT
CDR3aa: CASSSTGVFTEAFF

d_gene: TRBD2
abundance: .
v_gene: TRBV6-5
j_gene: TRBJ2-1
CDR3nt: TGTGCCAGCACCCAGCTCAGCGGGAGCGATGAGCAGTTCTTC
CDR3aa: CASTQLSGSDEQFF

d_gene: .
abundance: .
v_gene: TRBV5-1
j_gene: TRBJ2-7
CDR3nt: TGCGCCAGCTTCTTTGGGCCGTCCCCCTACGAGCAGTACTTC
CDR3aa: CASFFGPSPYEQYF

d_gene: TRBD2
abundance: once
v_gene: TRBV18
j_gene: TRBJ2-1
CDR3nt: TGTGCCAGCTCACCACCGAGGCTAGCGGGCGTCAATGAGCAGTTCTTC
CDR3aa: CASSPPRLAGVNEQFF

d_gene: TRBD2
abundance: .
v_gene: TRBV11-3
j_gene: TRBJ2-2
CDR3nt: TGTGCCAGCAGCTCCCCCCTAGCGGGAGGGTCGCACACCGGGGAGCTGTTTTTT
CDR3aa: CASSSPLAGGSHTGELFF

d_gene: TRBD1
abundance: .
v_gene: TRBV5-1
j_gene: TRBJ2-1
CDR3nt: TGCGCCAGCAGCTTCCAGGGGGATGACAATGAGCAGTTCTTC
CDR3aa: CASSFQGDDNEQFF

d_gene: .
abundance: .
v_gene: TRBV5-4
j_gene: TRBJ1-1
CDR3nt: TGTGCCAGCAGCTTAACCCACAGGAACACTGAAGCTTTCTTT
CDR3aa: CASSLTHRNTEAFF

d_gene: TRBD1
abundance: .
v_gene: TRBV9
j_gene: TRBJ2-5
CDR3nt: TGTGCCAGCAGCGTAGCTGGGAGACAGGGGGACGAGACCCAGTACTTC
CDR3aa: CASSVAGRQGDETQYF

d_gene: .
abundance: once
v_gene: TRBV27
j_gene: TRBJ1-1
CDR3nt: TGTGCCAGCAGTTTTTTCCGGGGGAACACTGAAGCTTTCTTT
CDR3aa: CASSFFRGNTEAFF

d_gene: .
abundance: .
v_gene: TRBV9
j_gene: TRBJ1-2
CDR3nt: TGTGCCAGCAGCGTAGCAGGGGTTCATGGCTACACCTTC
CDR3aa: CASSVAGVHGYTF

d_gene: .
abundance: .
v_gene: TRBV29-1
j_gene: TRBJ1-2
CDR3nt: TGCAGCGTCGACAGCCTCGCCGATTATGGCTACACCTTC
CDR3aa: CSVDSLADYGYTF

d_gene: TRBD2
abundance: .
v_gene: TRBV5-4
j_gene: TRBJ2-5
CDR3nt: TGTGCCAGCAGCTTAAGCGGGAGGCCGCAAGAGACCCAGTACTTC
CDR3aa: CASSLSGRPQETQYF

d_gene: TRBD1
abundance: .
v_gene: TRBV5-1
j_gene: TRBJ1-1
CDR3nt: TGCGCCAGCAGCTTGGGGCAGGGGGGAGCTTTCTTT
CDR3aa: CASSLGQGGAFF

d_gene: TRBD2
abundance: .
v_gene: TRBV7-2
j_gene: TRBJ2-3
CDR3nt: TGTGCCAGCAGCCCCCAACTAGCGGGAGGGTCAGCTGCGCAGTATTTT
CDR3aa: CASSPQLAGGSAAQYF

d_gene: .
abundance: .
v_gene: TRBV5-5
j_gene: TRBJ2-1
CDR3nt: TGTGCCAGCAGCTCGGGACTTGAGTACAATGAGCAGTTCTTC
CDR3aa: CASSSGLEYNEQFF

d_gene: TRBD2
abundance: .
v_gene: TRBV6-5
j_gene: TRBJ2-1
CDR3nt: TGTGCCAGCAAAGGCGGGAGTAGTGGTAAGAATGAGCAGTTCTTC
CDR3aa: CASKGGSSGKNEQFF

d_gene: TRBD1
abundance: .
v_gene: TRBV6-5
j_gene: TRBJ2-7
CDR3nt: TGTGCCAGCAGTCTTAATCCGGGACAGGGCTACGAGCAGTACTTC
CDR3aa: CASSLNPGQGYEQYF

d_gene: .
abundance: medium-sized
v_gene: TRBV4-3
j_gene: TRBJ1-2
CDR3nt: TGCGCCAGCAGCCAAGGAGGGTCTCGTGGCTACACCTTC
CDR3aa: CASSQGGSRGYTF